Listed below are T cell receptor beta chains from one sample, sequenced in a study of vaccination and CD4 T cells after COVID-19. The antigens for these receptors are not known. Each CDR3 protein is one row after TCRdb ran MiXCR on the PCR reads. Counted here are about 8,300 distinct CDR3 sequences, roughly 50% occurring once; the ten biggest clones make up around 24%. Sample: CD4+ T cells from blood, cultured in vitro. The receptors derive from a human donor in good health. Both conserved end residues are part of each CDR3. The D gene is left open where the match is weak. Expanded clones are given a class, and other clones once, few, many or no size at all.

TRBJ1-2	TRBV7-2	NA	NA	TGTGCCAGCAGCTTAGCGGGGGCAGGGAACTATGGCTACACCTTC	CASSLAGAGNYGYTF
TRBJ1-6	TRBV20-1	NA	few	TGCAGTGCCCGGGGGGGCACCTATAATTCACCCCTCCACTTT	CSARGGTYNSPLHF
TRBJ1-5	TRBV6-2/TRBV6-3	NA	NA	TGTGCCAGCAGTTACTCAGTAAGTCAGCCCCAGCATTTT	CASSYSVSQPQHF
TRBJ2-1	TRBV7-2	NA	few	TGTGCCAGCAGCTTAACCGGACTGAGGTTGGATGAGCAGTTCTTC	CASSLTGLRLDEQFF
TRBJ1-4	TRBV7-2	NA	few	TGTGCCAGCAGCGTTTCGGGGAACGCGGAAAAACTGTTTTTT	CASSVSGNAEKLFF
TRBJ1-2	TRBV6-1	TRBD1	NA	TGTGCCAGCAGGCCTTGGACAGGGGGTGGCTACACCTTC	CASRPWTGGGYTF
TRBJ2-1	TRBV6-2/TRBV6-3	TRBD2	NA	TGTGCCAGCAGCAAACTAAGAGGCGGGGGATTATACAATGAGCAGTTCTTC	CASSKLRGGGLYNEQFF
TRBJ1-2	TRBV6-1	NA	NA	TGTGCCAGCAGTACCCTGGCATTAGCTAACTATGGCTACACCTTC	CASSTLALANYGYTF
TRBJ2-7	TRBV27	TRBD1	few	TGTGCCAGCAGTTTCAACTCTCGGGGACAGGGGGCCGAGCAGTACTTC	CASSFNSRGQGAEQYF
TRBJ2-7	TRBV19	NA	NA	TGTGCCAGTAGTCCGTCAGGATCCTACGAGCAGTACTTC	CASSPSGSYEQYF
TRBJ1-6	TRBV19	TRBD1	NA	TGTGCCAGTAGTACCACAGGGGATGGTTCACCCCTCCACTTT	CASSTTGDGSPLHF
TRBJ2-1	TRBV6-2/TRBV6-3	TRBD2	NA	TGTGCCAGCAGTAGGACTAGCGGGGGGTACAATGAGCAGTTCTTC	CASSRTSGGYNEQFF
TRBJ1-2	TRBV7-2	NA	few	TGTGCCAGCAGCAGCGGCTATGGCTACACCTTC	CASSSGYGYTF
TRBJ1-5	TRBV6-2/TRBV6-3	NA	NA	TGTGCCAGCAGTTATGAAAAGGTGGTTAGCAATCAGCCCCAGCATTTT	CASSYEKVVSNQPQHF
TRBJ2-7	TRBV21-1	NA	NA	TGTGCCAGCAGCGGCTGGGGGCACGTCTCCTACGAGCAGTACTTC	CASSGWGHVSYEQYF
TRBJ1-2	TRBV11-2	TRBD1	NA	TGTGCCAGCAGCTCTTTCAGGGGGCGCAACTATGGCTACACCTTC	CASSSFRGRNYGYTF
TRBJ1-5	TRBV7-8	TRBD1	NA	TGTGCCAGCAGCGAACATGTCGGACAGGGAAATCAGCCCCAGCATTTT	CASSEHVGQGNQPQHF
TRBJ1-1	TRBV30	NA	few	TGTGCCTGGAGTGCCCGCGCTGAAGCTTTCTTT	CAWSARAEAFF
TRBJ1-2	TRBV6-5	TRBD1	NA	TGTGCCAGCAGTTACCCCGGGCCAGGGGGTGGCTACACCTTC	CASSYPGPGGGYTF
TRBJ1-1	TRBV19	TRBD1	few	TGTGCCAGTAGTTTCCGACAGGGGCAGGGAGCTTTCTTT	CASSFRQGQGAFF
TRBJ2-2	TRBV10-2	NA	few	TGCGCCAGCACCGGGGGAGGGGGGACCACCGGGGAGCTGTTTTTT	CASTGGGGTTGELFF
TRBJ2-3	TRBV19	NA	NA	TGTGCCAGTAGATTTGGCGGGACTAGCACAGATACGCAGTATTTT	CASRFGGTSTDTQYF
TRBJ1-1	TRBV12-3/TRBV12-4	NA	NA	TGTGCCAGCAGTTCAATGAGGTGGGACCCGATGAACACTGAAGCTTTCTTT	CASSSMRWDPMNTEAFF
TRBJ1-6	TRBV28	NA	NA	TGTGCCAGCAGTTTAATCCCAGGGAACTATAATTCACCCCTCCACTTT	CASSLIPGNYNSPLHF
TRBJ1-5	TRBV7-2	NA	NA	TGTGCCAGCAGCTTCCAGGACAGATATAGCAATCAGCCCCAGCATTTT	CASSFQDRYSNQPQHF
TRBJ2-7	TRBV2	NA	NA	TGTGCCAGCAGTGAAGAGGGCTACGAGCAGTACTTC	CASSEEGYEQYF
TRBJ1-1	TRBV27	NA	NA	TGTGCCAGCAGGAAAGGGGGGGAATATAACACTGAAGCTTTCTTT	CASRKGGEYNTEAFF
TRBJ1-3	TRBV11-2	NA	NA	TGTGCCAGCAGCTTGGTTGGGGGAAGGCGTAACACCATATATTTT	CASSLVGGRRNTIYF
TRBJ2-1	TRBV6-2/TRBV6-3	TRBD2	NA	TGTGCCAGCAGGGGGGCGGGGGGCCCTTCGAATGAGCAGTTCTTC	CASRGAGGPSNEQFF
TRBJ2-3	TRBV6-1	NA	NA	TGTGCCAGCAGTGAAGCGGGGGGCCTTAGCACAGATACGCAGTATTTT	CASSEAGGLSTDTQYF
TRBJ1-3	TRBV6-5	NA	NA	TGTGCCAGCAGTTACGACAGCTTAGGAAACACCATATATTTT	CASSYDSLGNTIYF
TRBJ1-5	TRBV6-2/TRBV6-3	NA	few	TGTGCCAGCAGTTATATCGGGTATCAGCCCCAGCATTTT	CASSYIGYQPQHF
TRBJ2-7	TRBV20-1	NA	NA	TGCAGTGCTAGGGGGACCTACGAGCAGTACTTC	CSARGTYEQYF
TRBJ1-1	TRBV19	NA	NA	TGTGCCAGTAGTTTCCTCGTAACGAACACTGAAGCTTTCTTT	CASSFLVTNTEAFF
TRBJ2-7	TRBV6-1	NA	once	TGTGCCAGCAGACGCATAAACTCCTACGAGCAGTACTTC	CASRRINSYEQYF
TRBJ1-5	TRBV27	NA	few	TGTGCCAGCACCAGCAGGATCAATCAGCCCCAGCATTTT	CASTSRINQPQHF
TRBJ2-7	TRBV7-8	TRBD2	NA	TGTGCCAGCAGCATGGAACTAGCGAACTACGAGCAGTACTTC	CASSMELANYEQYF
TRBJ2-1	TRBV6-1	NA	NA	TGTGCCAGCGAGGTACTAAAGGGCTACAATGAGCAGTTCTTC	CASEVLKGYNEQFF
TRBJ2-3	TRBV15	NA	few	TGTGCCACCAGCAGAGAACCAGCGGGCACAGATACGCAGTATTTT	CATSREPAGTDTQYF
TRBJ1-5	TRBV10-3	TRBD1	once	TGTGCCATCAGTGCCGACAGGGATAGCAGTCAGCCCCAGCATTTT	CAISADRDSSQPQHF
TRBJ2-7	TRBV6-5	NA	few	TGTGCCAGCAGTTACCTCGGACAGTTATACGAGCAGTACTTC	CASSYLGQLYEQYF
TRBJ2-2	TRBV7-8	TRBD1	NA	TGTGCCAGCAGCCACAGGGGGCAAGGCGGGGAGCTGTTTTTT	CASSHRGQGGELFF
TRBJ2-1	TRBV20-1	TRBD2	NA	TGCAGTGCTAGTCGGGCTAGCGGGAGAGGGGTAGAGCAGTTCTTC	CSASRASGRGVEQFF
TRBJ2-2	TRBV6-1	NA	NA	TGTGCCAGCAGGTCCTCAGGGAACACCGGGGAGCTGTTTTTT	CASRSSGNTGELFF
TRBJ1-3	TRBV20-1	TRBD1	once	TGCAGTGCTTGGAAGCCCGGGACAGCTCTACACGGTGGAAACACCATATATTTT	CSAWKPGTALHGGNTIYF
TRBJ2-7	TRBV6-5	TRBD1	few	TGTGCCAGCAGTTTAGGGACAGACTCCTACGAGCAGTACTTC	CASSLGTDSYEQYF
TRBJ2-5	TRBV11-2	TRBD1	NA	TGTGCCAGCAGCTTAGATTATAGGGGGCTGGGGGAGACCCAGTACTTC	CASSLDYRGLGETQYF
TRBJ2-7	TRBV12-3/TRBV12-4	TRBD2	once	TGTGCCAGCTCTCGCGGGAAATTGACTAGCGGGACAACCTACGAGCAGTACTTC	CASSRGKLTSGTTYEQYF
TRBJ2-5	TRBV19	NA	NA	TGTGCCAGTAGTGAGAGCAGGCGTGGAGAGACCCAGTACTTC	CASSESRRGETQYF
TRBJ1-6	TRBV10-2	NA	NA	TGCGCCACCACTCTGGGGCAGAGCTCCTATAATTCACCCCTCCACTTT	CATTLGQSSYNSPLHF
TRBJ2-3	TRBV27	TRBD2	few	TGTGCCAGCTCATTTAGCGGGGGAGCCACAGATACGCAGTATTTT	CASSFSGGATDTQYF
TRBJ2-7	TRBV6-2/TRBV6-3	TRBD1	NA	TGTGCCAGCAGCTCCGGACAGGGGGCGGGGTACGAGCAGTACTTC	CASSSGQGAGYEQYF
TRBJ1-1	TRBV6-5	TRBD1	NA	TGTGCCAGCAGTTACTCGGGGACAGGGACTACGAACACTGAAGCTTTCTTT	CASSYSGTGTTNTEAFF
TRBJ2-5	TRBV7-6	NA	few	TGTGCCAGCAGCTTAGTGGCCGGGACCTCCGGGGAGACCCAGTACTTC	CASSLVAGTSGETQYF
TRBJ1-2	TRBV6-2/TRBV6-3	NA	NA	TGTGCCAGCAGTTTCGGGACACAGGATGGCTACACCTTC	CASSFGTQDGYTF
TRBJ1-1	TRBV6-5	TRBD1	NA	TGTGCCAGCAGTTCCGGGACAGGGGCCCGGAACACTGAAGCTTTCTTT	CASSSGTGARNTEAFF
TRBJ2-7	TRBV6-1	TRBD2	once	TGTGCCAGCAGCCGACTAGCGGGGTCCTCCTACGAGCAGTACTTC	CASSRLAGSSYEQYF